This note documents a single TCR beta chain sequence. This clone was recorded once. Its recognized antigen is unknown. The record has no base qualities; no much larger clone is one base away. The sample comes from a study of T cell changes during pregnancy in multiple sclerosis (dated by TCRdb to between 2018 and 2020). The study in broad terms: The study looked at changes in the T cell repertoire across pregnancy in women with multiple sclerosis.

The germline V and J ends show losses of 4 bases and 0 bases respectively, and no gene match explains 2 bases of the junction. CDR1 and CDR2 are drawn from the germline V gene: SNHLY, FYNNEI. The cysteine opens and the phenylalanine closes a CDR3 of 14 amino acids. Only the CDR3 portion is preserved as DNA: 42 bases, with reading frame beginning at the first base. The method behind the library was the immunoSEQ multiplex PCR assay. TCRdb holds this immuneACCESS table with in-frame rearrangements only. Some clones are missing; in checked studies, unresolved V genes explain under half, and the rest has no known cause. The sample records roughly 40,000 clones, around 84% of which are singletons. Of the sample, approximately 0.64% falls within the top ten clones.

The TCR originated in a female donor with multiple sclerosis, enrolled in a pregnancy study. Sequenced here: CD4+ T cells from peripheral blood mononuclear cells, sampled before pregnancy. This chain is built from TRBV2 and TRBJ1-2; TRBD1 aligns with 7 central bases. The CDR3 sequence is CASSGQGANYGYTF. In nucleotides, the sequence is TGTGCCAGCAGTGGACAGGGAGCTAACTATGGCTACACCTTC.